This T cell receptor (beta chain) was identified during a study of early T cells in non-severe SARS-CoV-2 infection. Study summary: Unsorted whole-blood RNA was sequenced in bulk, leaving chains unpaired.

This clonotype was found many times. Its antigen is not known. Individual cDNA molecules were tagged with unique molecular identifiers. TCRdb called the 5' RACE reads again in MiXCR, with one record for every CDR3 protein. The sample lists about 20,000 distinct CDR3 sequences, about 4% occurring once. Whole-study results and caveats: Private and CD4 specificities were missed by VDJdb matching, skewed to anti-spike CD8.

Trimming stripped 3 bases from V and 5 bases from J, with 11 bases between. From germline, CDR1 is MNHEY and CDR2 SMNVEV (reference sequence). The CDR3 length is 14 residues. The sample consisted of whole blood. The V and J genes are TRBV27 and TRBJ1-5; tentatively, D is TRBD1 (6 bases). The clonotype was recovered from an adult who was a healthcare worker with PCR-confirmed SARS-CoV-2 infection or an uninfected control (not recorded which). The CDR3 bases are TGTGCCAGCAGTTTCTGGGGGCGCGATCAGCCCCAGCATTTT. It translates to CASSFWGRDQPQHF.